This T cell receptor (beta chain) is drawn from a study of blood T cells in healthy people across ages. Germline loops: CDR1 KGHSH, CDR2 LQKENI. The CDR3 length is 15 residues. V trimming: 3 bases; J trimming: 6 bases; junction bases outside the gene matches: 6. The sample holds a few counts of this clonotype. Its antigen remains unknown. Then a second PCR, running about 7 to 11 cycles, was carried out with a sample-barcoded 5' primer and a J-beta primer mix. Tagging of each cDNA molecule was performed by a template-switch adaptor with 12 random nucleotides. TCRdb re-called the 5' RACE reads through MiXCR, storing one row per CDR3 protein. The sample consists of approximately 900,000 distinct CDR3 sequences, around 48% of them appearing once. Overall study results and limits: A roughly linear age-dependent decrease characterized TCR beta diversity per million T cells.

The chain has TRBV18 and TRBJ2-3; 10 bases fit TRBD2. The sample consisted of blood. The receptor comes from a man under 40 in good health. The CDR3: CASSPPGTSDDTQYF. DNA for the CDR3: TGTGCCAGCTCACCCCCCGGGACTAGCGACGATACGCAGTATTTT.